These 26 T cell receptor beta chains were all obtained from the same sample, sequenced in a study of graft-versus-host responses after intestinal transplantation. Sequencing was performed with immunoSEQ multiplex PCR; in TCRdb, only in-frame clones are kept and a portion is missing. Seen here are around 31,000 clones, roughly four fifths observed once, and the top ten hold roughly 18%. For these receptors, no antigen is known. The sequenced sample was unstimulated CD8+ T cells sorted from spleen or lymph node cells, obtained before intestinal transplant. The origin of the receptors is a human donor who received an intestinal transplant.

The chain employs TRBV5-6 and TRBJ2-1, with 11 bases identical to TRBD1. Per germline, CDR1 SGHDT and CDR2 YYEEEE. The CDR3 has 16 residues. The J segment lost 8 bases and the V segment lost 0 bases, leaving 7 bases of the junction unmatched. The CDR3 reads CASSLVDRGLRDEQFF. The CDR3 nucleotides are TGTGCCAGCAGCTTGGTGGACAGGGGGCTTCGCGATGAGCAGTTCTTC.

This chain's CDR3 is CASSPGLAGTTDTQYF. In DNA, the CDR3 is TGTGCCAGCAGCCCAGGACTAGCGGGTACCACAGATACGCAGTATTTT. The chain uses TRBV5-4 and TRBJ2-3; 11 positions agree with TRBD2. The CDR3 length is 16 residues. Germline V gene data show CDR1 as SGHNT and CDR2 as YYREEE (reference sequence). V shed 4 bases, J shed 2 bases, and the junction held 6 bases outside the gene matches.

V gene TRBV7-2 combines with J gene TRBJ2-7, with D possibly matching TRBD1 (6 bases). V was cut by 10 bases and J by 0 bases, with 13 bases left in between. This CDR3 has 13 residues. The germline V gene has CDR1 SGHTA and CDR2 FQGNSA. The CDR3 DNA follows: TGTGCCACCCAGGACAGTTTCTCCTACGAGCAGTACTTC. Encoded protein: CATQDSFSYEQYF.

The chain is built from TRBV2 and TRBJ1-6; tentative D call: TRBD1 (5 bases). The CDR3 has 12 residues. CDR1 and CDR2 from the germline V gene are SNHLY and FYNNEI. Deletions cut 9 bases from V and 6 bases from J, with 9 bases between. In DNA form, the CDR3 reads TGTGCCAGACGAGACAGTAATTCACCCCTCCACTTT. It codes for CARRDSNSPLHF.

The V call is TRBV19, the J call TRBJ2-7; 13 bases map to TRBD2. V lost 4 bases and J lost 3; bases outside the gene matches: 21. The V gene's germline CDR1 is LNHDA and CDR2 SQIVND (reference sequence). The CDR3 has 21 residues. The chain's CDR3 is CASSTRTGGVGTSGNLYEQYF. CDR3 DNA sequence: TGTGCCAGTAGTACACGGACAGGGGGCGTCGGGACTAGCGGGAACCTCTACGAGCAGTACTTC.

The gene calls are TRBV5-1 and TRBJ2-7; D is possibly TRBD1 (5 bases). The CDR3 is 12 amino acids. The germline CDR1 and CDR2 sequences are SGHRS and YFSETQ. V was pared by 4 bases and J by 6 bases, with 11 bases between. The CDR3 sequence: CASSTQGSEQYF. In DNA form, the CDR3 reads TGCGCCAGCAGCACCCAGGGTAGCGAGCAGTACTTC.

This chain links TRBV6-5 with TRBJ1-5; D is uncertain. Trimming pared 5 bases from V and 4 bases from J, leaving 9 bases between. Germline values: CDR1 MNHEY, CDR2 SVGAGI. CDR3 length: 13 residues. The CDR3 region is CASSPPGNQPQHF. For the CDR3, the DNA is TGTGCCAGCAGTCCTCCGGGTAATCAGCCCCAGCATTTT.

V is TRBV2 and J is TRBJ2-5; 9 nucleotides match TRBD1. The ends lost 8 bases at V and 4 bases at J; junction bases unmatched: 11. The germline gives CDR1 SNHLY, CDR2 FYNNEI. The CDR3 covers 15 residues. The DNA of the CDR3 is TGTGCCAGCGGACAGGGGCATCAGTCACGAGAGACCCAGTACTTC. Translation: CASGQGHQSRETQYF.

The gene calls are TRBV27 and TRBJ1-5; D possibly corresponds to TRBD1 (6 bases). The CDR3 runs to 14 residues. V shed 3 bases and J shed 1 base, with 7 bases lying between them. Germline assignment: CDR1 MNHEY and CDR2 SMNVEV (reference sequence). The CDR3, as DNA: TGTGCCAGCAGTTTCACAGGGAGCAATCAGCCCCAGCATTTT. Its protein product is CASSFTGSNQPQHF.

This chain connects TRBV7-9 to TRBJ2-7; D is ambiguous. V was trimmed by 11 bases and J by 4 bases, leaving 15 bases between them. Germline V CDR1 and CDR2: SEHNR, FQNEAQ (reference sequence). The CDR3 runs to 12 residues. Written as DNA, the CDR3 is TGTGCCTCTGGGCCTGGAACTTACGAGCAGTACTTC. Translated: CASGPGTYEQYF.

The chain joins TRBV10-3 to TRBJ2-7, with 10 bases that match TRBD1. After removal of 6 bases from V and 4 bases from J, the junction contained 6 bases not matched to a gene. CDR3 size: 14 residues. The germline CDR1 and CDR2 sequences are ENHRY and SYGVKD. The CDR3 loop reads CAIREGQGTYEQYF. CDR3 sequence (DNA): TGTGCCATCAGGGAGGGACAGGGGACTTACGAGCAGTACTTC.

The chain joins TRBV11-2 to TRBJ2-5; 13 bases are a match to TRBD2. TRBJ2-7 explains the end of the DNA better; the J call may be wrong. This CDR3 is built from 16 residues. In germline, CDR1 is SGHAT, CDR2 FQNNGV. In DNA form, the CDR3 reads TGTGCCAGCAGCTACCAACTAGCGGGGGGGATCAACGAGCAGTACTTC. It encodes CASSYQLAGGINEQYF.

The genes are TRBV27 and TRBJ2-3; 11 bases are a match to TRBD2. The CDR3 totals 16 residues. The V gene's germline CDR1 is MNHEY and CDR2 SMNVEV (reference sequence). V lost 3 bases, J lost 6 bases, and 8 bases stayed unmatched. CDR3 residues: CASSLVLAGGGDTQYF. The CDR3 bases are TGTGCCAGCAGTTTGGTCCTAGCGGGAGGAGGGGATACGCAGTATTTT.

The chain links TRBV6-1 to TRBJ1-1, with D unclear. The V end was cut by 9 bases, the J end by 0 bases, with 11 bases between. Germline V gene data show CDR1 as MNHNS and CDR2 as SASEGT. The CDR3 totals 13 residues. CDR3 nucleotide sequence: TGTGCCAGTGAACTACTTATGAACACTGAAGCTTTCTTT. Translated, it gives CASELLMNTEAFF.

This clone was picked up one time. Here the CDR3 DNA reads TGTGCCAGCAGCGAGGGACTAGCGGGACCTAGCACAGATACGCAGTATTTT. This encodes CASSEGLAGPSTDTQYF. This chain uses TRBV9 with TRBJ2-3; 13 positions match TRBD2. This CDR3 has 17 amino acids. The germline CDR1 and CDR2 sequences are SGDLS and YYNGEE. Trimming took 3 bases from V and 0 from J; bases not matched to a gene: 4.

Here the CDR3 DNA reads TGTGCCAGCAAGCCGGGAGGGGGAGGCTACGAGCAGTACTTC. Its translation is CASKPGGGGYEQYF. This sequence joins TRBV27 and TRBJ2-5; 8 bases agree with TRBD2. The J call may not be correct, given that the DNA end is closer to TRBJ2-7. The length of the CDR3 is 14 residues. Germline-derived CDR1 and CDR2 are MNHEY and SMNVEV (reference sequence).

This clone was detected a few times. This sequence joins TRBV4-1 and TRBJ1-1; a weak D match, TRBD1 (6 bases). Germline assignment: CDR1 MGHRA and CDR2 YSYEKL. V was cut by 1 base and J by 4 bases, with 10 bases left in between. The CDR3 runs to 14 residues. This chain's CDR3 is CASSQGRGATEAFF. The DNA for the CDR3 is TGCGCCAGCAGCCAAGGACGGGGGGCCACTGAAGCTTTCTTT.

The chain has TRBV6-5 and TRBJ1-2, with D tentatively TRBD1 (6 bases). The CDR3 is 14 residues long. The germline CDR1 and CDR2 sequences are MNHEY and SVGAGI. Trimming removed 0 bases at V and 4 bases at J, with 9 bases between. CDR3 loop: CASSYSHRAYGYTF. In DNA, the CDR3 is TGTGCCAGCAGTTACTCGCACAGGGCCTATGGCTACACCTTC.

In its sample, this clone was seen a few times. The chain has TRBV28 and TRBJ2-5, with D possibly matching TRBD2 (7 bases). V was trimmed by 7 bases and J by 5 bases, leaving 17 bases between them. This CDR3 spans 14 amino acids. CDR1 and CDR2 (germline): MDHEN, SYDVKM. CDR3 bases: TGTGCCAGCACCCAAGTTGGGGGGGCTGAGACCCAGTACTTC. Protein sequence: CASTQVGGAETQYF.

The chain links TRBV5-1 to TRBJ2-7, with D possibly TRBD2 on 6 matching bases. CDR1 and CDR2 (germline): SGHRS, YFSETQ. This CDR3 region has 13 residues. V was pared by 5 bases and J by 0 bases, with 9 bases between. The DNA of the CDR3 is TGCGCCAGCAGTTGGGACTCCTCCTACGAGCAGTACTTC. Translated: CASSWDSSYEQYF.

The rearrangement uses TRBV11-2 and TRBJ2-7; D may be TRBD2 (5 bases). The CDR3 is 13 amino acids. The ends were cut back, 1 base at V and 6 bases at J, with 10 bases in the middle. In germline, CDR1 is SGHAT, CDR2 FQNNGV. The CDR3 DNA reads TGTGCCAGCAGCTTAGGGCCCCGGGGCGAGCAGTACTTC. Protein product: CASSLGPRGEQYF.

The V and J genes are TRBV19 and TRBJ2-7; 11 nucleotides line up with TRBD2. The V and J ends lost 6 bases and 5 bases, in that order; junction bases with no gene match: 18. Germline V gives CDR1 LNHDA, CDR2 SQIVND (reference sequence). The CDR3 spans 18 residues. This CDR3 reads CASRKGLAVRPPGHEQYF. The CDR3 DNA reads TGTGCCAGTAGAAAGGGACTAGCGGTCCGACCTCCAGGGCACGAGCAGTACTTC.

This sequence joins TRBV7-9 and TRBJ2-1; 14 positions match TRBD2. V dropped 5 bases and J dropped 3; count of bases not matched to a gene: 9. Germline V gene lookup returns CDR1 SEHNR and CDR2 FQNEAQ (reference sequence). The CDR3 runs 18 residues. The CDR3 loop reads CASSPTSGGAQRYNEQFF. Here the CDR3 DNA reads TGTGCCAGCAGCCCGACTAGCGGGGGGGCTCAGCGCTACAATGAGCAGTTCTTC. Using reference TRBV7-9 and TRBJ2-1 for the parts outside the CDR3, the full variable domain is DTGVSQNPRHKITKRGQNVTFRCDPISEHNRLYWYRQTLGQGPEFLTYFQNEAQLEKSRLLSDRFSAERPKGSFSTLEIQRTEQGDSAMYLCASSPTSGGAQRYNEQFFGPGTRLTVL.

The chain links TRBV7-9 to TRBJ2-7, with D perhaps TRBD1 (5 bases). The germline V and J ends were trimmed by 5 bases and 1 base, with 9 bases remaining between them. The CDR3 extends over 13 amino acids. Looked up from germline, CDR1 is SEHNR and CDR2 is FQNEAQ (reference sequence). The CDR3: CASSPTGSYEQYF. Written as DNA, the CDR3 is TGTGCCAGCAGCCCTACAGGTTCCTACGAGCAGTACTTC.

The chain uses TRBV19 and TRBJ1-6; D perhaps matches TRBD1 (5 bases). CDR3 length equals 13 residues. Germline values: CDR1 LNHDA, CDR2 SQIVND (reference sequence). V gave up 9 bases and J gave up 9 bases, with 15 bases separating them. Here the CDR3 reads CASQHSGGSPLHF. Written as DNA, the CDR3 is TGTGCCAGCCAACATAGCGGGGGTTCACCCCTCCACTTT.

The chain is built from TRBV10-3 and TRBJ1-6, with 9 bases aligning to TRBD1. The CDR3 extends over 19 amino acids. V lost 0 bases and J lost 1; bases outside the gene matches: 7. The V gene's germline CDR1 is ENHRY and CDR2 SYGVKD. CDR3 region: CAISESHRDRASYNSPLHF. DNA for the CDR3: TGTGCCATCAGTGAGTCGCACCGGGACAGGGCGTCCTATAATTCACCCCTCCACTTT.